This is a list of T cell receptor beta chains from one sample in a study of shared clonotypes between healthy human individuals. Libraries were prepared by immunoSEQ multiplex PCR; TCRdb keeps only in-frame clonotypes and omits some of them. The data show 2 million to 3 million clones, approximately 94% seen once. Sequenced: naive CD4+ T cells sorted from blood. The receptors were gathered from a man between 18 and 35 years old in good health. Each CDR3 is given with its conserved first and last residue. Each record gives: D gene, V gene, J gene, clone size, CDR3 protein, CDR3 DNA. A D gene is named only where the DNA matches it firmly. A row's size may be missing; if present it is once, few, many or a size class.

D: TRBD1
V: TRBV6-1
J: TRBJ1-2
size: .
CDR3: CASSEALRGTGGLFMDGYTF
DNA: TGTGCCAGCAGTGAAGCGCTTCGTGGGACAGGGGGGCTCTTTATGGATGGCTACACCTTC

D: TRBD1
V: TRBV2
J: TRBJ1-6
size: .
CDR3: CASSVVQGVIVNSPLHF
DNA: TGTGCCAGCAGTGTCGTACAGGGGGTCATTGTTAACTCACCCCTCCACTTT

D: TRBD2
V: TRBV29-1
J: TRBJ2-1
size: .
CDR3: CSVEWLAGNEQFF
DNA: TGCAGCGTTGAATGGCTAGCGGGGAATGAGCAGTTCTTC

D: .
V: TRBV19
J: TRBJ1-5
size: .
CDR3: CASSSGQYNQPQHF
DNA: TGTGCCAGTAGTTCCGGACAGTACAATCAGCCCCAGCATTTT

D: TRBD2
V: TRBV9
J: TRBJ2-3
size: .
CDR3: CASSGRTSGKNTDTQYF
DNA: TGTGCCAGCAGCGGACGGACTAGCGGGAAAAACACAGATACGCAGTATTTT

D: .
V: TRBV2
J: TRBJ2-3
size: .
CDR3: CASRGLTDTQYF
DNA: TGTGCCAGCAGAGGTCTCACAGATACGCAGTATTTT

D: .
V: TRBV9
J: TRBJ1-2
size: .
CDR3: CASSVEVGASIANYGYTF
DNA: TGTGCCAGCAGCGTAGAGGTCGGGGCAAGTATAGCTAACTATGGCTACACCTTC

D: TRBD1
V: TRBV2
J: TRBJ2-3
size: .
CDR3: CASTSGTGADTQYF
DNA: TGTGCCAGCACCTCCGGGACAGGGGCAGATACGCAGTATTTT

D: .
V: TRBV10-2
J: TRBJ2-4
size: .
CDR3: CASSESRGNIQYF
DNA: TGCGCCAGCAGTGAATCCCGTGGAAACATTCAGTACTTC

D: TRBD1
V: TRBV2
J: TRBJ1-5
size: .
CDR3: CASSEQGGNQPQHF
DNA: TGTGCCAGCAGTGAACAGGGGGGAAATCAGCCCCAGCATTTT

D: .
V: TRBV5-1
J: TRBJ2-7
size: .
CDR3: CASSSGPTYEQYF
DNA: TGCGCCAGCAGCTCAGGGCCAACCTACGAGCAGTACTTC

D: .
V: TRBV5-4
J: TRBJ1-4
size: .
CDR3: CASSRGYNEKLFF
DNA: TGTGCCAGCAGCAGGGGGTATAATGAAAAACTGTTTTTT

D: TRBD1
V: TRBV9
J: TRBJ1-2
size: once
CDR3: CASSGWTGGVGYTF
DNA: TGTGCCAGCAGCGGATGGACAGGGGGGGTAGGCTACACCTTC

D: .
V: TRBV25-1
J: TRBJ2-3
size: .
CDR3: CASRGSTDTQYF
DNA: TGTGCCAGCAGGGGAAGCACAGATACGCAGTATTTT

D: TRBD1
V: TRBV19
J: TRBJ1-1
size: .
CDR3: CASLGQGFQQVTEAFF
DNA: TGTGCCAGTTTGGGACAGGGGTTTCAGCAGGTAACTGAAGCTTTCTTT

D: .
V: TRBV30
J: TRBJ2-3
size: .
CDR3: CAWRTTDTQYF
DNA: TGTGCCTGGCGAACCACCGATACGCAGTATTTT

D: TRBD2
V: TRBV7-3
J: TRBJ2-1
size: .
CDR3: CASSSGGAIGQFF
DNA: TGTGCCAGCAGCAGCGGGGGGGCCATTGGGCAGTTCTTC

D: TRBD1
V: TRBV7-3
J: TRBJ1-1
size: .
CDR3: CASSLGRWTGGSNTEAFF
DNA: TGTGCCAGCAGCTTAGGACGGTGGACAGGGGGCTCGAACACTGAAGCTTTCTTT

D: TRBD1
V: TRBV6-1
J: TRBJ2-7
size: .
CDR3: CASVPGQGYEQYF
DNA: TGTGCCAGCGTCCCGGGACAGGGCTACGAGCAGTACTTC

D: TRBD1
V: TRBV5-1
J: TRBJ1-5
size: .
CDR3: CASSLATGKETHSNQPQHF
DNA: TGCGCCAGCAGCTTGGCGACAGGGAAAGAAACTCATAGCAATCAGCCCCAGCATTTT

D: .
V: TRBV28
J: TRBJ2-1
size: .
CDR3: CASSLGLAPPRNEQFF
DNA: TGTGCCAGCAGCTTAGGGCTAGCGCCCCCGAGGAATGAGCAGTTCTTC

D: .
V: TRBV15
J: TRBJ2-1
size: once
CDR3: CATSLLALGSYNEQFF
DNA: TGTGCCACCAGTTTATTAGCGTTGGGCTCCTACAATGAGCAGTTCTTC

D: TRBD1
V: TRBV19
J: TRBJ2-4
size: .
CDR3: CASSIGQGGKNIQYF
DNA: TGTGCCAGTAGTATTGGACAGGGGGGGAAAAACATTCAGTACTTC

D: .
V: TRBV5-6
J: TRBJ2-3
size: .
CDR3: CASRDATRQGPTDTQYF
DNA: TGTGCCAGCCGAGACGCAACCCGACAAGGGCCCACAGATACGCAGTATTTT

D: .
V: TRBV11-1
J: TRBJ2-7
size: .
CDR3: CASSLAQTTYEQYF
DNA: TGTGCCAGCAGCTTAGCCCAGACTACTTACGAGCAGTACTTC

D: TRBD2
V: TRBV2
J: TRBJ2-7
size: .
CDR3: CASRVGGFEQYF
DNA: TGTGCCAGCAGAGTCGGGGGGTTTGAGCAGTACTTC

D: .
V: TRBV28
J: TRBJ2-5
size: once
CDR3: CASRRETQYF
DNA: TGTGCCAGCAGACGGGAGACCCAGTACTTC

D: .
V: TRBV19
J: TRBJ2-2
size: .
CDR3: CASSPRENTGELFF
DNA: TGTGCCAGTAGTCCCAGGGAGAACACCGGGGAGCTGTTTTTT

D: .
V: TRBV6-5
J: TRBJ2-2
size: .
CDR3: CACSRTGGLTGELFF
DNA: TGTGCCTGCAGCCGGACGGGCGGCCTCACCGGGGAGCTGTTTTTT

D: .
V: TRBV7-9
J: TRBJ2-7
size: .
CDR3: CASSLAGNGYEQYF
DNA: TGTGCCAGCAGCTTAGCGGGGAATGGCTACGAGCAGTACTTC

D: TRBD1
V: TRBV27
J: TRBJ1-5
size: .
CDR3: CASSTGTVNQPQHF
DNA: TGTGCCAGCAGCACCGGGACAGTTAATCAGCCCCAGCATTTT

D: .
V: TRBV18
J: TRBJ2-1
size: .
CDR3: CASSPPGSPTGNNEQFF
DNA: TGTGCCAGCTCACCCCCCGGGAGTCCGACCGGAAATAATGAGCAGTTCTTC

D: TRBD1
V: TRBV28
J: TRBJ2-7
size: .
CDR3: CASADRGEQYF
DNA: TGTGCCAGCGCTGACAGGGGCGAGCAGTACTTC

D: .
V: TRBV10-3
J: TRBJ1-5
size: .
CDR3: CAIRDGQFNQPQHF
DNA: TGTGCCATCAGGGACGGACAGTTCAATCAGCCCCAGCATTTT

D: .
V: TRBV20-1
J: TRBJ2-7
size: once
CDR3: CSAVFQEQYF
DNA: TGCAGTGCTGTATTTCAGGAGCAGTACTTC

D: TRBD1
V: TRBV13
J: TRBJ2-3
size: .
CDR3: CASSRDRGSTDTQYF
DNA: TGTGCCAGCAGCCGGGACAGGGGGAGCACAGATACGCAGTATTTT

D: .
V: TRBV7-2
J: TRBJ2-1
size: .
CDR3: CASSPRTAYNEQFF
DNA: TGTGCCAGCAGCCCGAGGACCGCGTACAATGAGCAGTTCTTC

D: TRBD2
V: TRBV6-6
J: TRBJ2-7
size: .
CDR3: CASSQGGLAGTYGQYF
DNA: TGTGCCAGCAGTCAAGGGGGACTAGCGGGAACTTACGGGCAGTACTTC

D: .
V: TRBV2
J: TRBJ1-2
size: .
CDR3: CASSEQFYGYTF
DNA: TGTGCCAGCAGTGAGCAGTTTTATGGCTACACCTTC

D: TRBD2
V: TRBV6-4
J: TRBJ2-3
size: .
CDR3: CASSDRPLAGLSTDTQYF
DNA: TGTGCCAGCAGTGATCGTCCCTTAGCGGGCCTAAGCACAGATACGCAGTATTTT

D: .
V: TRBV10-3
J: TRBJ1-4
size: .
CDR3: CAISEGGGEKLFF
DNA: TGTGCCATCAGTGAGGGTGGGGGTGAAAAACTGTTTTTT

D: .
V: TRBV25-1
J: TRBJ1-3
size: .
CDR3: CASSEPGNSGNTIYF
DNA: TGTGCCAGCAGTGAACCCGGGAACTCTGGAAACACCATATATTTT

D: .
V: TRBV19
J: TRBJ1-5
size: few
CDR3: CASSIYAGDQPQHF
DNA: TGTGCCAGTAGTATTTACGCAGGGGATCAGCCCCAGCATTTT

D: .
V: TRBV2
J: TRBJ1-2
size: few
CDR3: CASSGSSGGYTF
DNA: TGTGCCAGCAGTGGCTCCAGTGGTGGCTACACCTTC

D: TRBD1
V: TRBV28
J: TRBJ1-2
size: .
CDR3: CASRPLGQGNYGYTF
DNA: TGTGCCAGCAGGCCCCTGGGACAGGGGAACTATGGCTACACCTTC

D: .
V: TRBV27
J: TRBJ2-7
size: .
CDR3: CASSPSRAGAPEQYF
DNA: TGTGCCAGCAGTCCCTCCCGCGCCGGGGCGCCCGAGCAGTACTTC

D: .
V: TRBV18
J: TRBJ2-7
size: .
CDR3: CASSPLRSYEQYF
DNA: TGTGCCAGCTCACCCCTCCGCTCCTACGAGCAGTACTTC

D: .
V: TRBV2
J: TRBJ1-1
size: .
CDR3: CASSERRITEAFF
DNA: TGTGCCAGCAGTGAAAGACGGATCACTGAAGCTTTCTTT

D: TRBD2
V: TRBV5-1
J: TRBJ2-3
size: .
CDR3: CASSSISGSRTNTQYF
DNA: TGCGCCAGCAGCTCGATAAGCGGGAGTCGCACAAATACGCAGTATTTT

D: .
V: TRBV5-1
J: TRBJ1-1
size: .
CDR3: CASSAQGAQNTEAFF
DNA: TGCGCCAGCAGCGCGCAAGGGGCACAGAACACTGAAGCTTTCTTT

D: .
V: TRBV5-1
J: TRBJ2-1
size: .
CDR3: CASSLEGQTYNEQFF
DNA: TGCGCCAGCAGCTTGGAGGGACAAACTTACAATGAGCAGTTCTTC

D: .
V: TRBV4-3
J: TRBJ2-3
size: few
CDR3: CASSQDPGRYTDTQYF
DNA: TGCGCCAGCAGCCAAGATCCAGGCAGGTACACAGATACGCAGTATTTT

D: .
V: TRBV13
J: TRBJ2-2
size: .
CDR3: CASSLPFENTGELFF
DNA: TGTGCCAGCAGCCTCCCTTTTGAGAACACCGGGGAGCTGTTTTTT

D: .
V: TRBV19
J: TRBJ1-1
size: .
CDR3: CASRGTNTEAFF
DNA: TGTGCCAGTAGGGGAACGAACACTGAAGCTTTCTTT

D: TRBD2
V: TRBV5-3
J: TRBJ2-1
size: .
CDR3: CARRLTSGSYNEQFF
DNA: TGTGCCAGAAGATTAACTAGCGGGTCTTACAATGAGCAGTTCTTC

D: .
V: TRBV5-4
J: TRBJ2-7
size: .
CDR3: CASSLTGPSEQYF
DNA: TGTGCCAGCAGCTTGACGGGACCCAGCGAGCAGTACTTC

D: .
V: TRBV29-1
J: TRBJ2-1
size: .
CDR3: CSVGSLPYNEQFF
DNA: TGCAGCGTCGGTAGCTTGCCGTACAATGAGCAGTTCTTC